This T cell receptor (beta chain) was documented in a study of OX40 agonist ivuxolimab in advanced cancers. Study-wide context: Enrollees could have had prior anti-PD-1, anti-PD-L1 or anti-CTLA-4 therapy, which about 40% had received. Partial responses were observed in three patients, of whom one had hepatocellular carcinoma and two had cutaneous melanoma.

V lost 6 bases to trimming and J lost 4 bases, with 9 bases between them. Germline CDR1 WNHNN, CDR2 SYGVQD (reference sequence). The CDR3 extends over 13 amino acids. This table comes from immunoSEQ multiplex PCR, and its TCRdb copy is limited to in-frame clones, with some not included. The data contain about 58,000 clones, 75% to 90% of them seen just once; the ten biggest clones take up 0.75%. Collection of blood occurred at baseline, at cycle 4 day 1, and at cycle 7 day 1. The sequencing here drew on CD4+ or CD8+ T cells sorted from blood, taken in a trial of the OX40 agonist ivuxolimab. The rearrangement joins TRBV10-1 to TRBJ2-2, with D perhaps TRBD1 (5 bases). The clonotype comes from an adult with an advanced solid tumor such as melanoma, head and neck, liver or kidney cancer. The CDR3 protein is CASRGDGTGELFF. CDR3 coding DNA: TGCGCCAGCAGAGGGGATGGCACCGGGGAGCTGTTTTTT.